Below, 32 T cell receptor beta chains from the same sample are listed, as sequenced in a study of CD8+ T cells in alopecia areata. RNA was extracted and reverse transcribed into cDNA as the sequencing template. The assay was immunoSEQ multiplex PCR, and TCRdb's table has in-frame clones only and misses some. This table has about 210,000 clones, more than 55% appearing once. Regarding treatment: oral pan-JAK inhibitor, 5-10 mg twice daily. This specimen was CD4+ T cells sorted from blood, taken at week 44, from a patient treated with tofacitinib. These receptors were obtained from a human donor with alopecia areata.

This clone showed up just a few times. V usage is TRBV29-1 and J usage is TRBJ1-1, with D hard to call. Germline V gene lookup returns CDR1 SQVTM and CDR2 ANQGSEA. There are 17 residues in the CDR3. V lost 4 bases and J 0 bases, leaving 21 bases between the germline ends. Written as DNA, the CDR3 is TGCAGCGTTGTTGGGCACCGAAAAAGCAACATGAACACTGAAGCTTTCTTT. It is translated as CSVVGHRKSNMNTEAFF.

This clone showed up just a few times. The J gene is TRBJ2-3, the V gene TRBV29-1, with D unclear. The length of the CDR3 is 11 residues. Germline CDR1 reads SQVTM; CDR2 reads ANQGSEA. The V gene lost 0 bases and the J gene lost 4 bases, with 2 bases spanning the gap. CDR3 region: CSVEDPDTQYF. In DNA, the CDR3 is TGCAGCGTTGAAGACCCAGATACGCAGTATTTT.

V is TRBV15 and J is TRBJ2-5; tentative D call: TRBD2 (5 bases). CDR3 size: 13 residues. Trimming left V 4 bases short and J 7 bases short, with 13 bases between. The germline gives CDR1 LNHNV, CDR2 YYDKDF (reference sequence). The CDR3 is CATSTDSRGTQYF. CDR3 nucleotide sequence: TGTGCCACCAGCACCGACTCACGGGGGACCCAGTACTTC.

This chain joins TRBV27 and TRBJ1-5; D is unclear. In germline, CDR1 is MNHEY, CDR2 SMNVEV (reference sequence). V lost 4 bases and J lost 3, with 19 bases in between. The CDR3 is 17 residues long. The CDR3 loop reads CASSSLAAQTYNQPQHF. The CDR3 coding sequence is TGTGCCAGCAGTTCCTTGGCAGCTCAAACCTACAATCAGCCCCAGCATTTT.

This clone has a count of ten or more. The CDR3: CASSPRGGANYGYTF. The CDR3 coding sequence is TGTGCCAGCAGCCCCCGCGGGGGCGCTAACTATGGCTACACCTTC. The rearrangement joins TRBV7-2 to TRBJ1-2, with D perhaps TRBD1 (6 bases). The germline V gene encodes CDR1 SGHTA and CDR2 FQGNSA. The ends were cut back, 5 bases at V and 0 bases at J, with 13 bases in the middle. The CDR3 runs to 15 residues.

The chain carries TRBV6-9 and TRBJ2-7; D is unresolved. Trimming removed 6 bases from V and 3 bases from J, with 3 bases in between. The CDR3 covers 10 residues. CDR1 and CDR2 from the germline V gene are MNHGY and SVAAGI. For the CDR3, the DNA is TGTGCCAGCAGGGTCTACGAGCAGTACTTC. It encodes CASRVYEQYF.

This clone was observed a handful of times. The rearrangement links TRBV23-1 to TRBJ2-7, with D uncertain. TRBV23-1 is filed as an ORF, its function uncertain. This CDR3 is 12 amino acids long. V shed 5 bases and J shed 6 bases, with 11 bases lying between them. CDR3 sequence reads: CASSKGMGEQYF. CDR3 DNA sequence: TGCGCCAGCAGTAAGGGTATGGGCGAGCAGTACTTC.

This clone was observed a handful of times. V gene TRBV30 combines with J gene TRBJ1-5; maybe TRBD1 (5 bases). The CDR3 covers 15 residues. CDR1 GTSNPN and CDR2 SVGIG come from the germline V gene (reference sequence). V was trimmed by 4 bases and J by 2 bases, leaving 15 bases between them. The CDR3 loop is CAWTLRGDGNQPQHF. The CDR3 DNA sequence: TGTGCCTGGACATTGAGGGGCGACGGCAATCAGCCCCAGCATTTT.

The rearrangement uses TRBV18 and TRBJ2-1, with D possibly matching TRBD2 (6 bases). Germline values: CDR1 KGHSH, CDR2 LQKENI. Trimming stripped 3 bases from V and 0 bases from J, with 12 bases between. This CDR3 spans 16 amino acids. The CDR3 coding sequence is TGTGCCAGCTCACCTAGCGGAGGAAGCTCCTACAATGAGCAGTTCTTC. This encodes CASSPSGGSSYNEQFF.

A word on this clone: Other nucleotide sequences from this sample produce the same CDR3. The CDR3 loop reads CASSLTGSYEQYF. The CDR3 nucleotides read TGTGCCAGCAGTTTGACAGGATCCTACGAGCAGTACTTC. The genes are TRBV27 and TRBJ2-7, with D perhaps TRBD1 (6 bases). Germline assignment: CDR1 MNHEY and CDR2 SMNVEV (reference sequence). The CDR3 is 13 amino acids. Trimming left V 3 bases short and J 1 base short, with 7 bases between.

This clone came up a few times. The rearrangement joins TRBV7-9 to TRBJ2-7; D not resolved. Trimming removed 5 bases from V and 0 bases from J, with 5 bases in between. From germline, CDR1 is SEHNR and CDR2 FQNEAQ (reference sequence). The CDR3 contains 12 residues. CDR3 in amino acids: CASSPSSYEQYF. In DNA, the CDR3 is TGTGCCAGCAGCCCGAGCTCCTACGAGCAGTACTTC.

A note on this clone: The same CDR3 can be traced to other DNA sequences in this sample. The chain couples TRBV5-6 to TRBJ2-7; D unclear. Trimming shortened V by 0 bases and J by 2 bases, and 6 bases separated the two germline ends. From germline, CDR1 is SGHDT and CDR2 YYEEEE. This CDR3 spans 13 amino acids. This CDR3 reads CASSLDRTYEQYF. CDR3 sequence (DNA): TGTGCCAGCAGCTTGGACAGAACCTACGAGCAGTACTTC.

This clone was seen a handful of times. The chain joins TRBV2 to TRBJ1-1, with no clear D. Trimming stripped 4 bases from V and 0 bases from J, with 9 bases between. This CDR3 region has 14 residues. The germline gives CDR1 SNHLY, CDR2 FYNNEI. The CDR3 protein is CASSVGELNTEAFF. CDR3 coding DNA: TGTGCCAGCAGTGTCGGGGAGTTGAACACTGAAGCTTTCTTT. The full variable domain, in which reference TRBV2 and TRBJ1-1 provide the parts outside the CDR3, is EPEVTQTPSHQVTQMGQEVILRCVPISNHLYFYWYRQILGQKVEFLVSFYNNEISEKSEIFDDQFSVERPDGSNFTLKIRSTKLEDSAMYFCASSVGELNTEAFFGQGTRLTVV.

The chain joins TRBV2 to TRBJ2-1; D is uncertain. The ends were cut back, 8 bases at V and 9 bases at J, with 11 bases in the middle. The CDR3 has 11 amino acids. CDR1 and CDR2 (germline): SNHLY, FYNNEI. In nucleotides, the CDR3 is TGTGCCAGCGTTAGTAACATTGAGCAGTTCTTC. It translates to CASVSNIEQFF.

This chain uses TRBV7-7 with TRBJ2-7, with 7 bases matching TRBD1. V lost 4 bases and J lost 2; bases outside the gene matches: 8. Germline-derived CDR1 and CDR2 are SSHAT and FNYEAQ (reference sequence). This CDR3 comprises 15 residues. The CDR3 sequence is CASSSPSTGTYEQYF. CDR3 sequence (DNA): TGTGCCAGCAGCTCCCCATCGACAGGGACCTACGAGCAGTACTTC.

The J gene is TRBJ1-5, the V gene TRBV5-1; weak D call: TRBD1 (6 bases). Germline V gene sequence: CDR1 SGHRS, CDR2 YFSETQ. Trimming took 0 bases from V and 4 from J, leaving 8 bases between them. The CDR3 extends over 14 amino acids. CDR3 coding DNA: TGCGCCAGCAGCTTGGTAGGGGGAAATCAGCCCCAGCATTTT. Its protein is CASSLVGGNQPQHF.

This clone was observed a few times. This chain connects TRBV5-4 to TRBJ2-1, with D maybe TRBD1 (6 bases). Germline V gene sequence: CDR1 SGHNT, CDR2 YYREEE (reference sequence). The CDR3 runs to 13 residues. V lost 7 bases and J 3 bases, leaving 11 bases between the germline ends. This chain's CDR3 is CASRKDSYNEQFF. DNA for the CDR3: TGTGCCAGCCGGAAGGACAGCTACAATGAGCAGTTCTTC.

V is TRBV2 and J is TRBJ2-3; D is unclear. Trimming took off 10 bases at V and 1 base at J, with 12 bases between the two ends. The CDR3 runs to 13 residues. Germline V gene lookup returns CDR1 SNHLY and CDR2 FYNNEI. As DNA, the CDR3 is TGTGCCATCAAAACTGTAGGCACAGATACGCAGTATTTT. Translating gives CAIKTVGTDTQYF. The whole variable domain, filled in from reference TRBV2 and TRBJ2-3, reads EPEVTQTPSHQVTQMGQEVILRCVPISNHLYFYWYRQILGQKVEFLVSFYNNEISEKSEIFDDQFSVERPDGSNFTLKIRSTKLEDSAMYFCAIKTVGTDTQYFGPGTRLTVL.

The CDR3 nucleotides read TGCAGCGTTGACTACAATGAGCAGTTCTTC. Its translation: CSVDYNEQFF. This sequence joins TRBV29-1 and TRBJ2-1; D gene unclear. The germline V gene encodes CDR1 SQVTM and CDR2 ANQGSEA. There are 10 residues in the CDR3. V lost 3 bases and J lost 3, with 0 bases in between.

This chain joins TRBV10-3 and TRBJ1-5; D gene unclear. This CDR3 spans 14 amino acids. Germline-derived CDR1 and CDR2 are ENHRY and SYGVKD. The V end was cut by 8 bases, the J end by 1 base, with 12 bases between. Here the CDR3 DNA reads TGTGCCATCTCGGACGAGGGAAGCAATCAGCCCCAGCATTTT. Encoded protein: CAISDEGSNQPQHF.

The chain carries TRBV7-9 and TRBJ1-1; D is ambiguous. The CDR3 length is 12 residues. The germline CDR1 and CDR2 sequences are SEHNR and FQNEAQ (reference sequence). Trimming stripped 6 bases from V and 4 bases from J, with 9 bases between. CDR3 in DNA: TGTGCCAGCAGGGATATCTCCACTGAAGCTTTCTTT. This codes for CASRDISTEAFF.

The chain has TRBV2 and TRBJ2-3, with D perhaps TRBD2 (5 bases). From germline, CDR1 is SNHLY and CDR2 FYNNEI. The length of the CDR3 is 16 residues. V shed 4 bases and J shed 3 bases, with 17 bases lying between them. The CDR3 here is CASSAVRSGGTDTQYF. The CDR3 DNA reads TGTGCCAGCAGTGCGGTTCGGAGCGGTGGGACAGATACGCAGTATTTT.

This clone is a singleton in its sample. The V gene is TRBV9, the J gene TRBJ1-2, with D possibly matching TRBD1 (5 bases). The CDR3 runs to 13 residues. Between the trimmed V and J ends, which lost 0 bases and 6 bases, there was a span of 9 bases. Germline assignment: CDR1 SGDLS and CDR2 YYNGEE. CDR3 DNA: TGTGCCAGCAGCGTAGCAGGGCGGGATGGCTACACCTTC. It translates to CASSVAGRDGYTF.

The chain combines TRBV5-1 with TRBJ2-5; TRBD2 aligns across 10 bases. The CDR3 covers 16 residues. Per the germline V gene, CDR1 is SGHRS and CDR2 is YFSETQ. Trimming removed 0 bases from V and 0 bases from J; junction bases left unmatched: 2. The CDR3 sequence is CASSLEAGGYQETQYF. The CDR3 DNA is TGCGCCAGCAGCTTGGAAGCGGGGGGGTACCAAGAGACCCAGTACTTC.

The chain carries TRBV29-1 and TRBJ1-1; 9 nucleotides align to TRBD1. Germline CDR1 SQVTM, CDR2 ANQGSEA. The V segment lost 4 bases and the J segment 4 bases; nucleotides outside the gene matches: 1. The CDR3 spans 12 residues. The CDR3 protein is CSVAGQGTEAFF. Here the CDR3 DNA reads TGCAGCGTTGCGGGACAGGGCACTGAAGCTTTCTTT.

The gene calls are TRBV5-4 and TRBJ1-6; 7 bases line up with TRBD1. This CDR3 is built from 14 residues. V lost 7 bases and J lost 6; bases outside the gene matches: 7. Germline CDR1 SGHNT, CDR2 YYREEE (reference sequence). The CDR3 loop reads CASHQTGINSPLHF. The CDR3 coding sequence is TGTGCCAGCCACCAGACAGGGATTAATTCACCCCTCCACTTT.

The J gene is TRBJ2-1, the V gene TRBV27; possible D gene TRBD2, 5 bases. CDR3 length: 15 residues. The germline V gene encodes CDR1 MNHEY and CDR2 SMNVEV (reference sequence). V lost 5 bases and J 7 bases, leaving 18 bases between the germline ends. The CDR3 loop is CASSTKRPEGNEQFF. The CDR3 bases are TGTGCCAGCAGTACGAAGCGCCCAGAGGGAAATGAGCAGTTCTTC.

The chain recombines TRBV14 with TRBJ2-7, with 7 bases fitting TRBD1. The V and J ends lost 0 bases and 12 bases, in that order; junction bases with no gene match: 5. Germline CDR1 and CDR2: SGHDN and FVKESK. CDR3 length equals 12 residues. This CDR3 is CASSQERGQRYF. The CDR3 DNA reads TGTGCCAGCAGCCAAGAGAGGGGGCAACGGTACTTC.

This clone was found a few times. CDR3 sequence: CSARGPAMQYF. The CDR3 DNA reads as TGCAGTGCTAGGGGCCCAGCCATGCAGTATTTT. The chain combines TRBV20-1 with TRBJ2-3; D is unresolved. Germline V gene data show CDR1 as DFQATT and CDR2 as SNEGSKA (reference sequence). The V gene lost 3 bases and the J gene lost 11 bases, with 12 bases spanning the gap. The CDR3 is made up of 11 amino acids.

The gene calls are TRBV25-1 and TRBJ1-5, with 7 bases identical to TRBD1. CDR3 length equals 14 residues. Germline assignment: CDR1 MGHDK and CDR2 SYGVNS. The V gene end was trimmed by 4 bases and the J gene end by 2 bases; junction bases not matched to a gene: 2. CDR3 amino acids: CASSAQGRNQPQHF. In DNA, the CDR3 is TGTGCCAGCAGTGCACAGGGGCGCAATCAGCCCCAGCATTTT.

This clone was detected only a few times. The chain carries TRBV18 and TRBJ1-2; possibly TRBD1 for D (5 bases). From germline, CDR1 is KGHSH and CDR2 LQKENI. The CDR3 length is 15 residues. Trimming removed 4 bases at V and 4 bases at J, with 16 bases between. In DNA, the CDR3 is TGTGCCAGCTCACGGGAGACAGCCAATACCTATGGCTACACCTTC. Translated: CASSRETANTYGYTF.

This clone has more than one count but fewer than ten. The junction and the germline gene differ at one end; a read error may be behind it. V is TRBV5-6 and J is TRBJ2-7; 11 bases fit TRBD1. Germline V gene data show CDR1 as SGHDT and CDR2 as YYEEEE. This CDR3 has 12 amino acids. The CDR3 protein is CASSLGTGGIHF. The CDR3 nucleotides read TGTGCCAGCAGCCTGGGGACAGGGGGAATTCACTTC.